These T cell receptor beta chains were read from a single sample in a study of human CD8 memory T cell subsets. TCRdb re-called the 5' RACE reads and gives one entry per CDR3 protein, without DNA. This repertoire includes under 20,000 distinct CDR3 sequences. The sample consisted of CD8+ T cells from PBMCs. These receptors originate from a human donor in good health. Both conserved end residues are part of each CDR3. Some rows have no size entry. The others give once, few or many, or a class for an expanded clone.

v_call: TRBV20-1
clone_size: medium-sized
j_call: TRBJ2-5
cdr3_aa: CSASPAGQETQYF

v_call: TRBV27
clone_size: -
j_call: TRBJ1-1
cdr3_aa: CASGTGAEAFF

v_call: TRBV20-1
clone_size: -
j_call: TRBJ2-7
cdr3_aa: CSARDRARPSYEQYF

v_call: TRBV29-1
clone_size: -
j_call: TRBJ1-1
cdr3_aa: CSVGQGGTEAFF

v_call: TRBV19
clone_size: -
j_call: TRBJ2-7
cdr3_aa: CASSYSPGPYEQYF

v_call: TRBV3-1
clone_size: -
j_call: TRBJ2-5
cdr3_aa: CASSQVVGGETQYF

v_call: TRBV20-1
clone_size: -
j_call: TRBJ1-5
cdr3_aa: CSASLGNQPQHF

v_call: TRBV11-2
clone_size: -
j_call: TRBJ2-3
cdr3_aa: CASTLAGGRTQYF

v_call: TRBV11-3
clone_size: -
j_call: TRBJ2-2
cdr3_aa: CASSRYGSTGELFF

v_call: TRBV2
clone_size: -
j_call: TRBJ1-1
cdr3_aa: CASPGPIKGAFF

v_call: TRBV10-1
clone_size: -
j_call: TRBJ2-1
cdr3_aa: CASSDGSSYNEQFF

v_call: TRBV6-2/TRBV6-3
clone_size: -
j_call: TRBJ2-7
cdr3_aa: CASSFLTSGRLLEEQYF

v_call: TRBV24-1
clone_size: -
j_call: TRBJ2-1
cdr3_aa: CATSDPRQGTQGEQFF

v_call: TRBV7-2
clone_size: medium-sized
j_call: TRBJ1-1
cdr3_aa: CASSLLKITEAFF

v_call: TRBV6-5
clone_size: -
j_call: TRBJ2-7
cdr3_aa: CASSFRTTSYEQYF

v_call: TRBV24-1
clone_size: medium-sized
j_call: TRBJ2-3
cdr3_aa: CATSDSDSRGLAGGPPDTQYF

v_call: TRBV4-1
clone_size: -
j_call: TRBJ2-7
cdr3_aa: CASSQDAGQGVQQYF

v_call: TRBV6-5
clone_size: -
j_call: TRBJ2-3
cdr3_aa: CASSLKWAPTDTQYF

v_call: TRBV5-8
clone_size: -
j_call: TRBJ1-6
cdr3_aa: CASSPGQGNSPLHF

v_call: TRBV25-1
clone_size: -
j_call: TRBJ2-1
cdr3_aa: CASTTDSYNEQFF

v_call: TRBV12-3/TRBV12-4
clone_size: -
j_call: TRBJ2-1
cdr3_aa: CASSLTGYNEQFF